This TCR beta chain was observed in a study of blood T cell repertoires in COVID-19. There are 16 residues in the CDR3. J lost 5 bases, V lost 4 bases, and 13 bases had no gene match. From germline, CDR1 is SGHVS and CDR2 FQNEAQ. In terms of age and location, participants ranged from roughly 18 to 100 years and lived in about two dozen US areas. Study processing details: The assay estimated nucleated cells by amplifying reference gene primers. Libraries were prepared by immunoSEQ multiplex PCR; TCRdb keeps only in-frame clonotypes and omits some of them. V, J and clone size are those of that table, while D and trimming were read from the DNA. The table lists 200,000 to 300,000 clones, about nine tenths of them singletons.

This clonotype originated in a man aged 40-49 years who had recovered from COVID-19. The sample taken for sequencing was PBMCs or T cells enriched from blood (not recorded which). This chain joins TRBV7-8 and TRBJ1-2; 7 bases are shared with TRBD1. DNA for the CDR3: TGTGCCAGCAGCTGGGGACAGCTGGGGTATGGGTATGGCTACACCTTC. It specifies CASSWGQLGYGYGYTF.